This TCR beta chain came from a study of early T cells in non-severe SARS-CoV-2 infection. Per the germline V gene, CDR1 is SNHLY and CDR2 is FYNNEI. This CDR3 spans 12 amino acids. V was cut by 2 bases and J by 6 bases, with 6 bases left in between. TCRdb reprocessed the 5' RACE reads with MiXCR, giving one entry per CDR3 protein. The profile shows roughly 92,000 distinct CDR3 sequences, 9.5% to 15% of them singletons. The sample consisted of whole blood, taken at baseline. This TCR was recovered from an adult who was a healthcare worker with PCR-confirmed SARS-CoV-2 infection or an uninfected control (not recorded which). This chain joins TRBV2 and TRBJ2-3; D is ambiguous. The CDR3 protein is CASSESGDTQYF. The CDR3 region has the DNA TGTGCCAGCAGTGAATCCGGGGATACGCAGTATTTT. The full variable domain, in which reference TRBV2 and TRBJ2-3 provide the parts outside the CDR3, is EPEVTQTPSHQVTQMGQEVILRCVPISNHLYFYWYRQILGQKVEFLVSFYNNEISEKSEIFDDQFSVERPDGSNFTLKIRSTKLEDSAMYFCASSESGDTQYFGPGTRLTVL.